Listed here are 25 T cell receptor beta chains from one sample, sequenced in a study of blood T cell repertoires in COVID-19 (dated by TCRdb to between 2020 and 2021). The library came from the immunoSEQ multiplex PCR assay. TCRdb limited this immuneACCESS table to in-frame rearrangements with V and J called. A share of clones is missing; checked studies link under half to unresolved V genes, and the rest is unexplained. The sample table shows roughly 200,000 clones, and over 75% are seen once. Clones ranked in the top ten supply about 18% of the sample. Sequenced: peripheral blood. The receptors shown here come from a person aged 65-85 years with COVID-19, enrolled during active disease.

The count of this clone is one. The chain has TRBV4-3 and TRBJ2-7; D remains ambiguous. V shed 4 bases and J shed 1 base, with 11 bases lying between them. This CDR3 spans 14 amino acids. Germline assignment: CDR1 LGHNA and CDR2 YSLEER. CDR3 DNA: TGCGCCAGCAGCCCGACCTGGAGTTCCTACGAGCAGTACTTC. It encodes CASSPTWSSYEQYF.

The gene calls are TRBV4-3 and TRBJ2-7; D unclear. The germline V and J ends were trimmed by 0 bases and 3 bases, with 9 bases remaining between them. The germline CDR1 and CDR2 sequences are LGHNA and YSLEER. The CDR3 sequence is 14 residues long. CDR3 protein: CASSQDLNSYEQYF. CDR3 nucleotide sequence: TGCGCCAGCAGCCAAGATCTCAACAGCTACGAGCAGTACTTC.

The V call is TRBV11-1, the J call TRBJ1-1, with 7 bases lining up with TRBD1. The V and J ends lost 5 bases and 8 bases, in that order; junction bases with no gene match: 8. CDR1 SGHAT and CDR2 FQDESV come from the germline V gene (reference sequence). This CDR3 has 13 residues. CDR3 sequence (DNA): TGTGCCAGCAGCCCCAGGACAGGTGCAGAAGCTTTCTTT. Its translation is CASSPRTGAEAFF.

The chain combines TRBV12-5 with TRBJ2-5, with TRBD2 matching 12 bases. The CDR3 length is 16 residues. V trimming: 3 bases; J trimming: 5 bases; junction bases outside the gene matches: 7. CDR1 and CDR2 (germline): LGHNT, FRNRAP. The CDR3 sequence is CASGFSLAGGPETQYF. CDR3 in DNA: TGTGCTAGTGGTTTCTCTCTAGCGGGAGGGCCCGAGACCCAGTACTTC.

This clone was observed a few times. This chain's CDR3 is CASSVAAQGKSYTF. The CDR3, as DNA: TGTGCCAGCAGCGTAGCGGCCCAGGGGAAAAGCTACACCTTC. This chain links TRBV9 with TRBJ1-2; D is possibly TRBD1 (6 bases). This CDR3 spans 14 amino acids. Germline CDR1 and CDR2: SGDLS and YYNGEE. The V gene lost 0 bases and the J gene lost 9 bases, with 15 bases spanning the gap.

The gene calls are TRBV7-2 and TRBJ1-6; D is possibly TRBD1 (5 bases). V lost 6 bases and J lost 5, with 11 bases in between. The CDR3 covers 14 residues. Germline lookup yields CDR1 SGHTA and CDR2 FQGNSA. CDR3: CASSFDSNNSPLHF. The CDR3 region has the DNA TGTGCCAGCAGTTTTGACAGCAATAATTCACCCCTCCACTTT.

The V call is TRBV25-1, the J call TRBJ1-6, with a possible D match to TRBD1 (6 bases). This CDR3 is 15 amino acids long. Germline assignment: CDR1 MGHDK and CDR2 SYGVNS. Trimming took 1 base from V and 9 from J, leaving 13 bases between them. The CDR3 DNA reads TGTGCCAGCAGTGAATCGACAGGTCCCGGTTCACCCCTCCACTTT. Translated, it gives CASSESTGPGSPLHF. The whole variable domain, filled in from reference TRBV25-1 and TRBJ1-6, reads EADIYQTPRYLVIGTGKKITLECSQTMGHDKMYWYQQDPGMELHLIHYSYGVNSTEKGDLSSESTVSRIRTEHFPLTLESARPSHTSQYLCASSESTGPGSPLHFGNGTRLTVT.

CDR3 sequence reads: CASSLLGGSTDTQYF. The CDR3, as DNA: TGTGCCAGCAGTTTATTGGGCGGGAGCACAGATACGCAGTATTTT. The chain couples TRBV28 to TRBJ2-3, with TRBD2 as a possible D gene (5 bases). The CDR3 covers 15 residues. Trimming took 1 base from V and 0 from J, leaving 8 bases between them. The germline V gene has CDR1 MDHEN and CDR2 SYDVKM.

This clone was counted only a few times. CDR3 DNA: TGTGCCAGCTTAGTCTCCTACGAGCAGTACTTC. This encodes CASLVSYEQYF. The genes are TRBV6-4 and TRBJ2-7, with D hard to call. The CDR3 runs 11 residues. Germline values: CDR1 MRHNA, CDR2 SNTAGT. Trimming removed 8 bases at V and 0 bases at J, with 5 bases between.

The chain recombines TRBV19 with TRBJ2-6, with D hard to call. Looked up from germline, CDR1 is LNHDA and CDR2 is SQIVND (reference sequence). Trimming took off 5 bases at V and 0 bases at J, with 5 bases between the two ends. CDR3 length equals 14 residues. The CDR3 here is CASSRVSGANVLTF. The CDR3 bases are TGTGCCAGTAGTCGGGTCTCTGGGGCCAACGTCCTGACTTTC.

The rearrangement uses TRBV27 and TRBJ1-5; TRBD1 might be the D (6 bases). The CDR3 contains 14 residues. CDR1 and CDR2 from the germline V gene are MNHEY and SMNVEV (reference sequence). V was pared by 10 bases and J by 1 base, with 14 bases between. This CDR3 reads CATSNRASNQPQHF. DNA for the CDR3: TGTGCCACTTCTAACAGGGCCAGCAATCAGCCCCAGCATTTT.

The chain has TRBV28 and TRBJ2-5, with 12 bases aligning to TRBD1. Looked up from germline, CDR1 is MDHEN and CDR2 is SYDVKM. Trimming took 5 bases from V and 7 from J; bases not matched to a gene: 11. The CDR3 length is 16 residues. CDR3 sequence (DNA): TGTGCCAGCAGTCCTCCCGGGACAGGGGGCTTCGGGACCCAGTACTTC. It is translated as CASSPPGTGGFGTQYF.

The CDR3 DNA reads as TGCGCCAGCGGGGATGGTGGGGCGTCGAACACCGGGGAGCTGTTTTTT. As protein: CASGDGGASNTGELFF. The gene calls are TRBV5-1 and TRBJ2-2, with a weak D call TRBD1 (5 bases). V was cut by 7 bases and J by 0 bases, with 16 bases left in between. The CDR3 totals 16 residues. The germline gives CDR1 SGHRS, CDR2 YFSETQ.

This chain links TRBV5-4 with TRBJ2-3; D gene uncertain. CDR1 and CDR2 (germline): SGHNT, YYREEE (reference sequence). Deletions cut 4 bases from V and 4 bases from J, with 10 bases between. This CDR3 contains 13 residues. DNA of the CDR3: TGTGCCAGCAGCACAAGTATTGCAGATACGCAGTATTTT. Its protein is CASSTSIADTQYF.

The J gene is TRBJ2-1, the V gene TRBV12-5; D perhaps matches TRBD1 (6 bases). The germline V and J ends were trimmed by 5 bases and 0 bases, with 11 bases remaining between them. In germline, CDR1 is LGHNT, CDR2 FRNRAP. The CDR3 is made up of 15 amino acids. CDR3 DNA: TGTGCTAGTGGTCCGGACAGTAGCTCCTACAATGAGCAGTTCTTC. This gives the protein CASGPDSSSYNEQFF.

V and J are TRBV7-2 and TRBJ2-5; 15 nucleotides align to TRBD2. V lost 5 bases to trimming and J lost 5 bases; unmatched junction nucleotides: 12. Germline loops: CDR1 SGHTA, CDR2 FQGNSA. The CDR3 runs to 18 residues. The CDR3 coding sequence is TGTGCCAGCAGCCCACGGACTAGCGGGAGGGGGCCCCAGGAGACCCAGTACTTC. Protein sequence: CASSPRTSGRGPQETQYF.

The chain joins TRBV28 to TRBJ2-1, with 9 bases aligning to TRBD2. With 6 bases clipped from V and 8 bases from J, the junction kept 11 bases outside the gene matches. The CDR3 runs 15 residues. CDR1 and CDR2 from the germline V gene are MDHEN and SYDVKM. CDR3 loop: CASRLSGGPGYEQFF. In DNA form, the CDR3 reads TGTGCCAGCAGGCTTAGCGGGGGACCCGGATATGAGCAGTTCTTC.

CDR3 nucleotide sequence: TGTGCCAGCTCACCCTCCGGGAGCCCTGGAAACACCATATATTTT. This sequence encodes CASSPSGSPGNTIYF. The chain employs TRBV18 and TRBJ1-3; no reliable D call. The CDR3 runs 15 residues. Trimming cost V 3 bases and J 2 bases, with 11 bases left between them. Germline lookup yields CDR1 KGHSH and CDR2 LQKENI.

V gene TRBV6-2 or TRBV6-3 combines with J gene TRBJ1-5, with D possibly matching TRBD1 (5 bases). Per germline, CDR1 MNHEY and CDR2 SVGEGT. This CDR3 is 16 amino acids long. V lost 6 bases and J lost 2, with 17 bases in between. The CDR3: CASSLLSGGGNQPQHF. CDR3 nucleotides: TGTGCCAGCAGCCTGTTATCCGGGGGAGGCAATCAGCCCCAGCATTTT.

CDR3 region: CASRSPPGGRLNTEAFF. The CDR3 nucleotides read TGTGCCAGCAGATCTCCCCCGGGGGGAAGGTTGAACACTGAAGCTTTCTTT. V gene TRBV7-9 combines with J gene TRBJ1-1; TRBD1 might be the D (5 bases). Germline V gene lookup returns CDR1 SEHNR and CDR2 FQNEAQ (reference sequence). The CDR3 extends over 17 amino acids. V was clipped by 6 bases and J by 0 bases, with 20 bases between them.

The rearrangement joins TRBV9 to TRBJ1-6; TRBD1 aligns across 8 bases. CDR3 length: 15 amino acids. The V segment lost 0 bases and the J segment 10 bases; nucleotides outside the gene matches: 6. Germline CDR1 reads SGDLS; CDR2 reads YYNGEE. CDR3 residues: CASSVDRGERSPLHF. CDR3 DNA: TGTGCCAGCAGCGTAGACAGGGGGGAACGGTCACCCCTCCACTTT.

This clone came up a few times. The CDR3 region has the DNA TGTGCCAGCAGCTACACCCCCGGAGGTTGGAACGTCCTGACTTTC. The encoded protein is CASSYTPGGWNVLTF. V gene TRBV7-3 combines with J gene TRBJ2-6, with a possible D match to TRBD2 (5 bases). Germline lookup yields CDR1 SGHTA and CDR2 FQGTGA. V lost 4 bases and J lost 10, with 17 bases in between. The CDR3 is 15 residues long. Filled out from reference TRBV7-3 and TRBJ2-6, the complete variable domain reads GAGVSQTPSNKVTEKGKYVELRCDPISGHTALYWYRQSLGQGPEFLIYFQGTGAADDSGLPNDRFFAVRPEGSVSTLKIQRTERGDSAVYLCASSYTPGGWNVLTFGAGSRLTVL.

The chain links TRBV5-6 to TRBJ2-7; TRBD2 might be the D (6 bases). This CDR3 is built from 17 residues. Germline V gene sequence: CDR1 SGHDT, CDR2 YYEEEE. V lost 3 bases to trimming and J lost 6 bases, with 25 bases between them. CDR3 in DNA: TGTGCCAGCAGCTCCAAATCCCCAATGCGGGGTATGCGCGAGCAGTACTTC. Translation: CASSSKSPMRGMREQYF.

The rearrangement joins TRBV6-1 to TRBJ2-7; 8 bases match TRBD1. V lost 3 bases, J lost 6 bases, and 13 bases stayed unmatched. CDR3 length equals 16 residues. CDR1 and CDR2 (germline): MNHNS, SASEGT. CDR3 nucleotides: TGTGCCAGCAGTGAGAGAAAGGACAGGGTGGCCTCCGAGCAGTACTTC. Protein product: CASSERKDRVASEQYF.

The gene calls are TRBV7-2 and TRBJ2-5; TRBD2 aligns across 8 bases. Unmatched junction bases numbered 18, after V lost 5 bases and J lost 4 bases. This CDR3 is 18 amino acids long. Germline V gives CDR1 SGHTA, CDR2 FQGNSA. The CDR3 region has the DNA TGTGCCAGCAGCCCCTCCGGTTCTCGAGCGGGAGAGGGAGAGACCCAGTACTTC. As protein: CASSPSGSRAGEGETQYF.